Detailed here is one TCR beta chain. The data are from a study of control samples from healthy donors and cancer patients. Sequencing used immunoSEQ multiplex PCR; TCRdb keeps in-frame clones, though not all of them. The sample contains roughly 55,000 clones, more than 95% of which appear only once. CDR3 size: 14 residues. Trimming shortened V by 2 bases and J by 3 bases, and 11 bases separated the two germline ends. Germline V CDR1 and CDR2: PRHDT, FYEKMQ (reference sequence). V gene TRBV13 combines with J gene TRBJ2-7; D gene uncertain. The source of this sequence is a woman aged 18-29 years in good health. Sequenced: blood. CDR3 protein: CASSLSVVHYEQYF. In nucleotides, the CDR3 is TGTGCCAGCAGCTTAAGTGTAGTCCACTACGAGCAGTACTTC.